These 14 T cell receptor beta chains came from one sample sequenced in a study of OX40 agonist ivuxolimab in advanced cancers. The assay was immunoSEQ multiplex PCR, and TCRdb's table has in-frame clones only and misses some. The sample lists nearly 50,000 clones, about 81% occurring once. The specimen was CD4+ or CD8+ T cells sorted from blood, collected in a trial of the OX40 agonist ivuxolimab. These receptors originate from an adult with an advanced solid tumor such as melanoma, head and neck, liver or kidney cancer.

About this clone: This same CDR3 is encoded by further DNA sequences in the sample. The chain carries TRBV2 and TRBJ2-2, with 10 bases matching TRBD2. The ends lost 5 bases at V and 3 bases at J; junction bases unmatched: 3. This CDR3 spans 15 amino acids. Germline V gene lookup returns CDR1 SNHLY and CDR2 FYNNEI. Here the CDR3 reads CASSPGTSDTGELFF. The CDR3 DNA reads as TGTGCCAGCAGTCCCGGGACTAGCGACACCGGGGAGCTGTTTTTT.

The chain is built from TRBV6-5 and TRBJ2-7, with D tentatively TRBD2 (6 bases). Looked up from germline, CDR1 is MNHEY and CDR2 is SVGAGI. V was cut by 4 bases and J by 6 bases, with 16 bases left in between. This CDR3 has 14 amino acids. The CDR3 spells CASSSTGSRGEQYF. The DNA for the CDR3 is TGTGCCAGCAGTTCCACCGGGAGTCGGGGCGAGCAGTACTTC.

This clone is medium-sized. The chain couples TRBV14 to TRBJ1-1, with D possibly matching TRBD1 (6 bases). Trimming removed 4 bases from V and 5 bases from J, with 11 bases in between. Per germline, CDR1 SGHDN and CDR2 FVKESK. The CDR3 runs to 13 residues. The CDR3 sequence: CASSLQGNTEAFF. CDR3 nucleotide sequence: TGTGCCAGCAGCCTACAGGGAAATACTGAAGCTTTCTTT.

This chain connects TRBV7-8 to TRBJ1-5; 9 bases are a match to TRBD1. The CDR3 has 17 amino acids. Germline values: CDR1 SGHVS, CDR2 FQNEAQ. V gave up 5 bases and J gave up 5 bases; unmatched junction bases: 13. The chain's CDR3 is CASSPHTGGTGHQPQHF. The DNA for the CDR3 is TGTGCCAGCAGCCCCCATACAGGGGGCACGGGACATCAGCCCCAGCATTTT. The full variable domain, its missing parts supplied by reference TRBV7-8 and TRBJ1-5, is GAGVSQSPRYKVAKRGQDVALRCDPISGHVSLFWYQQALGQGPEFLTYFQNEAQLDKSGLPSDRFFAERPEGSVSTLKIQRTQQEDSAVYLCASSPHTGGTGHQPQHFGDGTRLSIL.

This chain connects TRBV2 to TRBJ1-1, with D hard to call. V gave up 5 bases and J gave up 4 bases, with 11 bases separating them. The germline V gene encodes CDR1 SNHLY and CDR2 FYNNEI. CDR3 size: 13 residues. CDR3 loop: CASSPPRSTEAFF. CDR3 nucleotides: TGTGCCAGCAGTCCTCCCAGAAGCACTGAAGCTTTCTTT.

The CDR3 nucleotides are TGTGCCAGCAGTTTAACGAGGGAACAGGGGGCACCCTATGGCTACACCTTC. This gives the protein CASSLTREQGAPYGYTF. The genes are TRBV27 and TRBJ1-2, with TRBD1 identical over 9 bases. CDR1 and CDR2 (germline): MNHEY, SMNVEV (reference sequence). J was trimmed by 4 bases and V by 2 bases; bases with no gene match: 11. There are 17 residues in the CDR3.

The V and J genes are TRBV5-1 and TRBJ2-2, with D maybe TRBD2 (5 bases). The germline CDR1 and CDR2 sequences are SGHRS and YFSETQ. CDR3 length: 15 residues. Between the trimmed V and J ends, which lost 7 bases and 6 bases, there was a span of 19 bases. DNA of the CDR3: TGCGCCAGCGTTGTTGCTAGCATAGAGGCCGGGGAGCTGTTTTTT. This encodes CASVVASIEAGELFF.

The chain joins TRBV19 to TRBJ1-5; the D is unclear. V lost 2 bases and J 7 bases, leaving 12 bases between the germline ends. There are 14 residues in the CDR3. CDR1 LNHDA and CDR2 SQIVND come from the germline V gene (reference sequence). The CDR3 sequence is CASSILAGPQPQHF. The CDR3 nucleotides read TGTGCCAGTAGTATATTAGCGGGTCCCCAGCCCCAGCATTTT.

In DNA, the CDR3 is TGTGCCACAGGACAGGGTAATCAGCCCCAGCATTTT. Translation: CATGQGNQPQHF. The chain combines TRBV6-1 with TRBJ1-5; 8 bases line up with TRBD1. The CDR3 covers 12 residues. Germline values: CDR1 MNHNS, CDR2 SASEGT. Germline trimming cut 10 bases from V and 4 bases from J; bases unmatched to any gene: 3.

This clone showed up just once. The chain carries TRBV19 and TRBJ2-7; TRBD2 might be the D (7 bases). There are 15 residues in the CDR3. CDR1 is LNHDA, CDR2 SQIVND, per germline (reference sequence). The V end was cut by 2 bases, the J end by 4 bases, with 15 bases between. CDR3 bases: TGTGCCAGTAGTATAAGCGGGACAAGGGGTTACGAGCAGTACTTC. Amino acids: CASSISGTRGYEQYF.

The rearrangement joins TRBV13 to TRBJ1-2; no firm D call. The V end was cut by 4 bases, the J end by 8 bases, with 11 bases between. The CDR3 extends over 12 amino acids. Germline CDR1 reads PRHDT; CDR2 reads FYEKMQ (reference sequence). As DNA, the CDR3 is TGTGCCAGCAGCTCGGGAGGGCTAGGCTACACCTTC. Protein product: CASSSGGLGYTF.

The V gene is TRBV19, the J gene TRBJ2-1; TRBD2 matches at 13 bases. The CDR3 covers 16 residues. Trimming took 9 bases from V and 2 from J; bases not matched to a gene: 7. The germline CDR1 and CDR2 sequences are LNHDA and SQIVND (reference sequence). The DNA of the CDR3 is TGTGCCAGCCGTGGACTAGCGGGAGCGACCTACAATGAGCAGTTCTTC. This codes for CASRGLAGATYNEQFF.

The rearrangement links TRBV29-1 to TRBJ2-7; D may be TRBD2 (5 bases). Between the trimmed V and J ends, which lost 3 bases and 4 bases, there was a span of 13 bases. Germline-derived CDR1 and CDR2 are SQVTM and ANQGSEA. The CDR3 covers 13 residues. CDR3 in DNA: TGCAGCGTTGAGGCCTCACGAGGGTACGAGCAGTACTTC. Translated: CSVEASRGYEQYF.

This clone was counted a few times. The chain employs TRBV9 and TRBJ1-1, with TRBD1 identical over 8 bases. V was clipped by 4 bases and J by 1 base; unmatched bases: 3. CDR1 and CDR2 (germline): SGDLS, YYNGEE. This CDR3 is 14 amino acids long. CDR3 sequence: CASSLGTGNTEAFF. As DNA, the CDR3 is TGTGCCAGCAGCTTGGGGACAGGGAACACTGAAGCTTTCTTT.